The clone carrying this T cell receptor beta chain has only a few counts. The antigen remains undetermined. The data originate from a study of CD8 T cells in ankylosing spondylitis. Study-wide findings and caveats: From matched ankylosing spondylitis synovial fluid, disease-linked clones were reportedly recovered at significantly enriched levels. As for the disease-linked clones, they showed a CD8+ phenotype and occurred at relatively low frequencies in peripheral blood. Ankylosing spondylitis blood appeared to carry a characteristic TCR beta motif of several highly homologous variants.

Germline V lookup: CDR1 MDHEN, CDR2 SYDVKM. The CDR3 has 16 residues. J was trimmed by 5 bases and V by 1 base; bases with no gene match: 10. The authors made TCR beta libraries by quantitative 5'-RACE with molecular barcodes. TCRdb recomputed calls from the 5' RACE reads with MiXCR, one row per CDR3 protein. The sample carries about 350,000 distinct CDR3 sequences, 20% to 25% recorded once. This TCR was sampled from a male donor with ankylosing spondylitis or in good health (not recorded which). The sequenced sample was blood, either unsorted or a sorted T cell fraction (not recorded which). The chain recombines TRBV28 with TRBJ2-5; 7 bases line up with TRBD1. The CDR3 nucleotides are TGTGCCAGCAGTTTATACCCGACAGGGTCTGGGGAGACCCAGTACTTC. Translated, it gives CASSLYPTGSGETQYF.